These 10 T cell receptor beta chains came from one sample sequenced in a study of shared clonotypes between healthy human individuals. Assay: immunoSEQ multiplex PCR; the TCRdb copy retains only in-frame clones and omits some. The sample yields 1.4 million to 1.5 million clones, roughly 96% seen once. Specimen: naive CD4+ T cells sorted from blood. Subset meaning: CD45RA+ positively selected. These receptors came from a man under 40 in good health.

CDR3 bases: TGTGCCAGCAGTTTTACAGGAGGCGGCTACACCTTC. Translating it yields CASSFTGGGYTF. The rearrangement uses TRBV6-5 and TRBJ1-2; TRBD1 is a possible D gene (5 bases). The CDR3 covers 12 residues. Germline V gene lookup returns CDR1 MNHEY and CDR2 SVGAGI. Trimming cost V 4 bases and J 8 bases, with 11 bases left between them.

The CDR3 nucleotides read TGTGCCAGCTCACCTAACCAAGTGGGGGTAGCAGATACGCAGTATTTT. Its translation: CASSPNQVGVADTQYF. This sequence joins TRBV18 and TRBJ2-3; the D call may be TRBD1 or TRBD2 (5 bases each). Trimming removed 3 bases at V and 4 bases at J, with 17 bases between. The length of the CDR3 is 16 residues. Germline CDR1 and CDR2: KGHSH and LQKENI.

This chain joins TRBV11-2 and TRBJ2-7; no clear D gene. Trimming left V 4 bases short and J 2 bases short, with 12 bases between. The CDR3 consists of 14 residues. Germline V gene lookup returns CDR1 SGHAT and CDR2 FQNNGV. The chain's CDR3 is CASSSVRRPYEQYF. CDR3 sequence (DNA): TGTGCCAGCAGCTCCGTGCGCCGTCCCTACGAGCAGTACTTC.

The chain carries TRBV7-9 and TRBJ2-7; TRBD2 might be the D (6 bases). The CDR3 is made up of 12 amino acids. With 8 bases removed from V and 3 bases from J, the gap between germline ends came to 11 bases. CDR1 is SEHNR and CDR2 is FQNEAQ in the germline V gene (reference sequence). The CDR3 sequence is CASAGGIYEQYF. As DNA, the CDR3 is TGTGCCAGCGCCGGCGGGATCTACGAGCAGTACTTC.

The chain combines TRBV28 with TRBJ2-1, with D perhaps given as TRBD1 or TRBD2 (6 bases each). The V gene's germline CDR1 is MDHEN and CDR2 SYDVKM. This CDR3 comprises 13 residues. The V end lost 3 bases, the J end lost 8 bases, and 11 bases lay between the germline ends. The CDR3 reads CASSLGGRDEQFF. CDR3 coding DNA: TGTGCCAGCAGTTTGGGGGGCCGTGATGAGCAGTTCTTC.

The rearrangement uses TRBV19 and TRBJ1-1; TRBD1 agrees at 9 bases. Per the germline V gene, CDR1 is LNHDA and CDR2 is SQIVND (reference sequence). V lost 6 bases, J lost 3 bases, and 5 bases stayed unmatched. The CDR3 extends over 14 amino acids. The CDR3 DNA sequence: TGTGCCAGTAGCGGGACAGGGAAGGACACTGAAGCTTTCTTT. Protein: CASSGTGKDTEAFF.

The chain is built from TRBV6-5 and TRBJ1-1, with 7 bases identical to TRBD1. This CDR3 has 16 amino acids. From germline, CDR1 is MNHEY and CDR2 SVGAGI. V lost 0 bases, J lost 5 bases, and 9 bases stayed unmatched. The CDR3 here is CASSYSSQGVATEAFF. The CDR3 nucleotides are TGTGCCAGCAGTTACTCGTCGCAGGGGGTTGCGACTGAAGCTTTCTTT.

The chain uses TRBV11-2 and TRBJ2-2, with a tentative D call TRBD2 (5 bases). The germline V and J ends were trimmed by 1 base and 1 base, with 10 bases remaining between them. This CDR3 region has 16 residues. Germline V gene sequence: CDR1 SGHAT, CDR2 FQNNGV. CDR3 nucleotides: TGTGCCAGCAGCTTAGTACCAGCGGTGAACACCGGGGAGCTGTTTTTT. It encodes CASSLVPAVNTGELFF.

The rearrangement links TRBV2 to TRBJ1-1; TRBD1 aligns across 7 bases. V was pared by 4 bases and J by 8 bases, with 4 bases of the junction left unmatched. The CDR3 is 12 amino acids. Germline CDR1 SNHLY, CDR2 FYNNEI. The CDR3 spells CASSVGTAEAFF. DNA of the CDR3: TGTGCCAGCAGTGTGGGGACAGCAGAAGCTTTCTTT.

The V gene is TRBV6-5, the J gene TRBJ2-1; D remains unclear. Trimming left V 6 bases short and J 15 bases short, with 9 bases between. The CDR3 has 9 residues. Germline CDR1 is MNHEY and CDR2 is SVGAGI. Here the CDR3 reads CASSDSGFF. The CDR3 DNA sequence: TGTGCCAGCAGCGATTCGGGGTTCTTC.